This is a list of T cell receptor beta chains from one sample in a study of T cell responses to AZD1222 COVID-19 vaccine. This table comes from immunoSEQ multiplex PCR, and its TCRdb copy is limited to in-frame clones, with some not included. The data show some 130,000 clones, with roughly 91% seen just once and over 7.5% held by the top ten. Sequencing used peripheral blood, obtained on day 0 of AZD1222 vaccination. These receptor sequences come from an adult in good health. Each CDR3 is given with its conserved first and last residue. Each record gives: J gene, V gene, CDR3 protein.

>TRBJ2-1|TRBV28
CASTNQLGNEQFF
>TRBJ2-6|TRBV5-8
CASRPGSSGANVLTF
>TRBJ1-3|TRBV28
CASSTTYGRGANTIYF
>TRBJ2-1|TRBV27
CASKTSGGAQQFF
>TRBJ2-7|TRBV18
CASSPDPYEQYF
>TRBJ2-2|TRBV19
CASTRTGQVGELFF
>TRBJ1-6|TRBV7-2
CASSPGFAYNSPLHF
>TRBJ1-2|TRBV30
CAWLRGTFYGYTF
>TRBJ1-2|TRBV11-2
CASSATSYYGYTF
>TRBJ1-1|TRBV7-8
CASSTTVNTEAFF
>TRBJ1-1|TRBV9
CASSVAEGTEAFF
>TRBJ2-2|TRBV11-3
CASSLGTGELFF
>TRBJ2-7|TRBV11-1
CASSSGPPGEQYF
>TRBJ2-1|TRBV12-3/TRBV12-4
CASSPLNEQFF
>TRBJ1-2|TRBV7-9
CASSLVSVGEGYTF
>TRBJ1-4|TRBV4-3
CASSQDRGQNEKLFF
>TRBJ2-5|TRBV2
CASTLGQGRETQYF
>TRBJ2-2|TRBV10-3
CAISEGIGGSETGELFF
>TRBJ2-1|TRBV10-2
CAGRAVGSNEQFF
>TRBJ1-2|TRBV12-3/TRBV12-4
CASSPTGNYGYTF
>TRBJ1-6|TRBV11-3
CASSPAGGRPLHF
>TRBJ1-1|TRBV3-1/TRBV3-2
CASSQTRTEAFF
>TRBJ1-1|TRBV6-5
CASGIQGDTEAFF
>TRBJ1-2|TRBV19
CASSLAAVWYGYTF
>TRBJ2-2|TRBV18
CASSPPLAGGFTGELFF
>TRBJ1-1|TRBV18
CASSPQGNRNTEAFF
>TRBJ2-5|TRBV4-1
CASSPTQRGPKETQYF
>TRBJ2-2|TRBV28
CASSFGGELFF
>TRBJ2-1|TRBV7-2
CASSLAIASGGKSNEQFF
>TRBJ2-1|TRBV7-3
CASSQGRGKYNEQFF
>TRBJ1-2|TRBV6-5
CASRFGGADYGYTF
>TRBJ1-1|TRBV7-9
CASSLTWDGAEAFF
>TRBJ1-2|TRBV28
CASSLVGRTFLDYGYTF
>TRBJ2-5|TRBV5-8
CASVLMTEETQYF
>TRBJ1-2|TRBV7-9
CASRANYGYTF
>TRBJ1-3|TRBV5-1
CASSLGTASLGNTIYF
>TRBJ1-2|TRBV15
CATSREAGRLANYGYTF
>TRBJ1-2|TRBV20-1
CSASYGYTF
>TRBJ2-1|TRBV6-5
CASSYGGVEQFF
>TRBJ2-3|TRBV2
CANSKGTDTQYF
>TRBJ2-2|TRBV6-4
CASKGTADTGELFF
>TRBJ2-7|TRBV18
CASSGPGQGYEQYF
>TRBJ1-1|TRBV12-3/TRBV12-4
CASSLAGAVEAFF
>TRBJ2-2|TRBV2
CASGVSGHGELFF
>TRBJ2-5|TRBV30
CAWTNGEETQYF
>TRBJ2-5|TRBV7-9
CASSIGVVTQYF